Only a few counts were recorded for the clone carrying this T cell receptor beta chain. The data belong to a study of T-cell reconstitution after alpha-beta-depleted transplantation in children. The J segment lost 5 bases and the V segment lost 6 bases, leaving 10 bases of the junction unmatched. This CDR3 is built from 13 residues. From germline, CDR1 is DFQATT and CDR2 SNEGSKA (reference sequence). TCRbeta library preparation incorporated unique molecular identifiers. Via MiXCR, TCRdb re-called the PCR reads, giving one row per CDR3 protein. The sample lists 500,000 to 750,000 distinct CDR3 sequences, 10% to 15% occurring once.

The specimen was PBMCs, mostly from graft donor cells, collected 360 days after TCRalphabeta/CD19-depleted stem cell transplant. This chain uses TRBV20-1 with TRBJ2-7; TRBD1 matches 7 bases. This TCR was sampled from a male patient younger than 18 who had a stem cell transplant for acute myeloid leukemia, so the T cells may come from the graft donor. DNA of the CDR3: TGCAGTGCCGTACAGGGGCTATTGGACGAGCAGTACTTC. It encodes CSAVQGLLDEQYF.